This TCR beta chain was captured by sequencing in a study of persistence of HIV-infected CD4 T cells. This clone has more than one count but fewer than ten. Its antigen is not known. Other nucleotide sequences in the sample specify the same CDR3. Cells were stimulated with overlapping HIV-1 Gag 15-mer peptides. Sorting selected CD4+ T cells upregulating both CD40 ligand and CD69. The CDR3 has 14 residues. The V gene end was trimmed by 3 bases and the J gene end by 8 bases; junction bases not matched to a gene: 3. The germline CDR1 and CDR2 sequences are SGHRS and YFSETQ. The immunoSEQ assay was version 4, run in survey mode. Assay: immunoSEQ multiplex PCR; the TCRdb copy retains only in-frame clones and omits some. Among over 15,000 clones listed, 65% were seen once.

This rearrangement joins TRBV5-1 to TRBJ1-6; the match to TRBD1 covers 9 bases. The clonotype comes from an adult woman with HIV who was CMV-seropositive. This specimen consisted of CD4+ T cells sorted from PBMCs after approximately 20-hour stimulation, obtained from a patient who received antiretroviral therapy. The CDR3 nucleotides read TGCGCCAGCAGCTCCACAGGGGGCGATTCACCCCTCCACTTT. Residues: CASSSTGGDSPLHF.